This TCR beta chain was captured by sequencing in a study of blood T cell repertoires in COVID-19. The data were produced by immunoSEQ multiplex PCR, yet TCRdb's version contains in-frame clones alone and is incomplete. This sample has about 270,000 clones, with approximately 90% found just once. This CDR3 contains 13 residues. Germline-derived CDR1 and CDR2 are SNHLY and FYNNEI. V gave up 3 bases and J gave up 2 bases, with 5 bases separating them. Enrollees, about 18 to 95 years old, lived in about two dozen US areas. Participants had their cohort set by participant-reported clinical history. Exposed enrollees encountered a COVID-19 case at some point within 2 weeks before study entry.

The chain carries TRBV2 and TRBJ2-1, with D possibly TRBD2 on 5 matching bases. The material sequenced was PBMCs or T cells enriched from blood (not recorded which). The TCR was taken from a man aged 35 to 55 who had been exposed to COVID-19. CDR3 protein: CASSDGTYNEQFF. In DNA, the CDR3 is TGTGCCAGCAGTGACGGGACCTACAATGAGCAGTTCTTC.